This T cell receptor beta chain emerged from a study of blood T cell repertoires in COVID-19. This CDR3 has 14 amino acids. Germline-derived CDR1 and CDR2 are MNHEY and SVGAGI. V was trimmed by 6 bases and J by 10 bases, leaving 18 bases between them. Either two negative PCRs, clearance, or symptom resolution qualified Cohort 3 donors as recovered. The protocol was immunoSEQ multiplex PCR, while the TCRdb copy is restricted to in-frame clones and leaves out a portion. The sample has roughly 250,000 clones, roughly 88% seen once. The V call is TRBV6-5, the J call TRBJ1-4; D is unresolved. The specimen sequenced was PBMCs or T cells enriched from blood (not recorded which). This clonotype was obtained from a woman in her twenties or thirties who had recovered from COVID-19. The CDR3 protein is CASSSGPEGGKLFF. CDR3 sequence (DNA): TGTGCCAGCAGCTCCGGGCCAGAGGGAGGAAAACTGTTTTTT.